The next 2 T cell receptor beta chains were all read from a single sample in a study of T cells after yellow fever vaccination. One entry per CDR3 protein, called by TCRdb with MiXCR from the 5' RACE reads. The repertoire holds around 600,000 distinct CDR3 sequences, about 12% seen once, with more than 12% in the top ten. The input for sequencing was PBMCs, taken on the day of the yellow fever booster vaccination. All receptors come from a young man who received the YFV17D yellow fever vaccine.

V gene TRBV24-1 combines with J gene TRBJ2-1; no clear D. The V end was cut by 4 bases, the J end by 4 bases, with 10 bases between. CDR1 and CDR2 from the germline V gene are KGHDR and SFDVKD. The CDR3 loop spans 14 amino acids. The DNA for the CDR3 is TGTGCCACCAGTGACCCTCCTTTGTACAATGAGCAGTTCTTC. Protein: CATSDPPLYNEQFF.

This clonotype was found once. This sequence joins TRBV28 and TRBJ1-6, with unresolved D. Trimming took off 8 bases at V and 10 bases at J, with 12 bases between the two ends. The CDR3 contains 12 residues. Germline V gene lookup returns CDR1 MDHEN and CDR2 SYDVKM. The CDR3 is CASSPGRSPLHF. The CDR3 nucleotides read TGTGCCAGCTCCCCCGGCCGGTCACCCCTCCACTTT.